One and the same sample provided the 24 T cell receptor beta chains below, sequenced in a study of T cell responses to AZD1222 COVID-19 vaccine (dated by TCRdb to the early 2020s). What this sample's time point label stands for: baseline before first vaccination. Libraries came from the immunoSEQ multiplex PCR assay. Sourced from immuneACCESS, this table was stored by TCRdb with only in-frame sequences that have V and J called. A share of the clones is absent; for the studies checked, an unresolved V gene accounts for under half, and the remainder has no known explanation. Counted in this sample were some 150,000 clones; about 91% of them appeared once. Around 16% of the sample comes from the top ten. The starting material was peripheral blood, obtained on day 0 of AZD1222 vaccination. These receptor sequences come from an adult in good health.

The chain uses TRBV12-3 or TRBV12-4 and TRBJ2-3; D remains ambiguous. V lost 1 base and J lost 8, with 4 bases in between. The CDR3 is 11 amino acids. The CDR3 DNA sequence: TGTGCCAGCAGTTTAGTTGGTACGCAGTATTTT. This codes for CASSLVGTQYF.

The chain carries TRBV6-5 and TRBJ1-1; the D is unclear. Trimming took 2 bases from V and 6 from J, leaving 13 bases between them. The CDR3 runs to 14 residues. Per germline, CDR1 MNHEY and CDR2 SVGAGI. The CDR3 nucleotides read TGTGCCAGCAGTTACGGTGGGGTAGGAGCTGAAGCTTTCTTT. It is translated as CASSYGGVGAEAFF.

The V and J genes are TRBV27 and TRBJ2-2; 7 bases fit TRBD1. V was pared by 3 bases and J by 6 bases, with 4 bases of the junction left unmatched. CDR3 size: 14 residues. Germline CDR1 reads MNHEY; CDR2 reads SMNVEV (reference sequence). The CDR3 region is CASSLLQGSGELFF. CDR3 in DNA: TGTGCCAGCAGTTTGCTACAGGGGTCCGGGGAGCTGTTTTTT.

The CDR3 DNA is TGTGCCTGGACCAAGGGGTACGGTGGCTACACCTTC. Translating it yields CAWTKGYGGYTF. The chain links TRBV30 to TRBJ1-2; D is perhaps TRBD1 (5 bases). Between the trimmed V and J ends, which lost 4 bases and 7 bases, there was a span of 13 bases. Germline CDR1 is GTSNPN and CDR2 is SVGIG (reference sequence). The CDR3 loop spans 12 amino acids.

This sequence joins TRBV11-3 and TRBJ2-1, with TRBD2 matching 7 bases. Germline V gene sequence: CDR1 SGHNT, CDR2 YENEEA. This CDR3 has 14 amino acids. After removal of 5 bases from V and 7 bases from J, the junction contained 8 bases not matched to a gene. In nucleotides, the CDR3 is TGTGCCAGCAGCCTAGGGTGGGGGGGAAATGAGCAGTTCTTC. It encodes CASSLGWGGNEQFF.

CDR3 region: CASSYGPKGAWSNEQFF. DNA for the CDR3: TGTGCCAGCAGCTACGGGCCCAAAGGGGCCTGGAGCAATGAGCAGTTCTTC. The V gene is TRBV5-6, the J gene TRBJ2-1; tentative D call: TRBD1 (5 bases). Germline loops: CDR1 SGHDT, CDR2 YYEEEE. Trimming removed 3 bases from V and 6 bases from J, with 22 bases in between. There are 17 residues in the CDR3.

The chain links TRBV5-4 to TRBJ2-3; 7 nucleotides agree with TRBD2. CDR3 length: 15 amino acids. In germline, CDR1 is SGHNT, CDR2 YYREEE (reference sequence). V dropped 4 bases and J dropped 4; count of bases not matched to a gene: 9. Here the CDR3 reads CASSDPGGVADTQYF. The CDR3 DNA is TGTGCCAGCAGCGACCCTGGGGGGGTGGCAGATACGCAGTATTTT.

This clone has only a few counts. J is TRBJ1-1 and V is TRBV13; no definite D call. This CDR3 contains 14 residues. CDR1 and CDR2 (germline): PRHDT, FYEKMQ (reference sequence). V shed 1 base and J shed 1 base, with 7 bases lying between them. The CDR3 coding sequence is TGTGCCAGCAGCTTAGCCGGAGGGAACACTGAAGCTTTCTTT. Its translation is CASSLAGGNTEAFF.

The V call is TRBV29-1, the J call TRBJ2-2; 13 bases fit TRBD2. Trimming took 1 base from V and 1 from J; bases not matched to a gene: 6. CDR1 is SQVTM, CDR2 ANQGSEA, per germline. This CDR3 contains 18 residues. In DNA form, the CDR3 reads TGCAGCGTTGAAGGCGGACTAGCGGGGGACGGGAACACCGGGGAGCTGTTTTTT. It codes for CSVEGGLAGDGNTGELFF.

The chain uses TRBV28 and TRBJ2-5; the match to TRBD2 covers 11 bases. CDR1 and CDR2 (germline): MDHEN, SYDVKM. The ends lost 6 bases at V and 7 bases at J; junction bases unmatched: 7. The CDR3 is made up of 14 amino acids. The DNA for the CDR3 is TGTGCCAGCAGACGTAGCGGGGGGGATGGGACCCAGTACTTC. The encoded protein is CASRRSGGDGTQYF.

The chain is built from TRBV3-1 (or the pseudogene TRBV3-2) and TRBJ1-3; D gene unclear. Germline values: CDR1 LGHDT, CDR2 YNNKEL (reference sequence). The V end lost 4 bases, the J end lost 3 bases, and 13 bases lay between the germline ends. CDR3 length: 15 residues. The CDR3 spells CASSPAGRNGNTIYF. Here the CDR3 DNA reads TGTGCCAGCAGCCCGGCGGGGAGGAATGGAAACACCATATATTTT.

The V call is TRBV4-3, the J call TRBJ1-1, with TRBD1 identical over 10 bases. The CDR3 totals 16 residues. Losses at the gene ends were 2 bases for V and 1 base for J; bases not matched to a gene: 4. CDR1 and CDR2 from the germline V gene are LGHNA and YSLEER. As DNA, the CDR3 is TGCGCCAGCAGCCAACAGACAGGGGGCAAGAACACTGAAGCTTTCTTT. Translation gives CASSQQTGGKNTEAFF.

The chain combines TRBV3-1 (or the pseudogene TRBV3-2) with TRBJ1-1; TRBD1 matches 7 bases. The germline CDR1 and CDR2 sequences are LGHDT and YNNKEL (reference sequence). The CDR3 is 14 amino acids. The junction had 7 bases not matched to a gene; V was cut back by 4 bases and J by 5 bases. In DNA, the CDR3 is TGTGCCAGCAGCCCCCGGGACAGAGGAACTGAAGCTTTCTTT. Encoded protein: CASSPRDRGTEAFF.

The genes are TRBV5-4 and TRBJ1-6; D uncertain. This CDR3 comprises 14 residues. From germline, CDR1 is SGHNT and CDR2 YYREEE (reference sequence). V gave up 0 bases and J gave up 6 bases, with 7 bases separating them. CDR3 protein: CASSLEGFNSPLHF. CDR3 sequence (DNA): TGTGCCAGCAGCTTGGAGGGCTTTAATTCACCCCTCCACTTT.

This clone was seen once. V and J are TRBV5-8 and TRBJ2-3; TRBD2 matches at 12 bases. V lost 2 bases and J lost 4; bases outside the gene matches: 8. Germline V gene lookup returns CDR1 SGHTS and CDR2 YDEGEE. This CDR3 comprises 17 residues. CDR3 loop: CASSFLAGGPWPDTQYF. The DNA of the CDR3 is TGTGCCAGCAGCTTTCTAGCGGGGGGGCCATGGCCAGATACGCAGTATTTT.

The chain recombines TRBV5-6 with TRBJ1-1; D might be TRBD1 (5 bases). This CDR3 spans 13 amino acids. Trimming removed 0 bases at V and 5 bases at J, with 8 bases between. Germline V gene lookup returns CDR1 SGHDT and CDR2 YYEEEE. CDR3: CASSLGGKTEAFF. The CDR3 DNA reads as TGTGCCAGCAGCTTGGGGGGGAAAACTGAAGCTTTCTTT.

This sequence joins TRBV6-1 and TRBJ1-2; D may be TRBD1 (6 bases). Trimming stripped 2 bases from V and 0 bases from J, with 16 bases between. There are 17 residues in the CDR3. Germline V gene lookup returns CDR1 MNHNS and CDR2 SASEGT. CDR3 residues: CASSEPAGEGANYGYTF. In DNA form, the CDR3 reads TGTGCCAGCAGTGAACCGGCAGGGGAAGGGGCTAACTATGGCTACACCTTC.

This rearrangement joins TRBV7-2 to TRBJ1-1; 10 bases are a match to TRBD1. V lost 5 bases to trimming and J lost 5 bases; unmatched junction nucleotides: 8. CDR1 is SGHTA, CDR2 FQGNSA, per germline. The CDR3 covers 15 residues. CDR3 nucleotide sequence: TGTGCCAGCAGCCCGTTGGACAGGGGGAGAACTGAAGCTTTCTTT. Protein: CASSPLDRGRTEAFF.

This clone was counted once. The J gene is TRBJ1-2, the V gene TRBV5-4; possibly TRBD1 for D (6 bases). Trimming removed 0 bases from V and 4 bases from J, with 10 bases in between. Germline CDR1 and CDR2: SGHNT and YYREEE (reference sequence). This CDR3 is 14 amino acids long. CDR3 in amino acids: CASSLDLGAYGYTF. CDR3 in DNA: TGTGCCAGCAGCTTGGACCTGGGGGCCTATGGCTACACCTTC.

The CDR3 DNA reads as TGTGCCAGCAGCAATTCCAACACGGGTGGCTACACCTTC. Protein: CASSNSNTGGYTF. This rearrangement joins TRBV27 to TRBJ1-2; D is uncertain. CDR1 and CDR2 from the germline V gene are MNHEY and SMNVEV (reference sequence). Deletions cut 6 bases from V and 7 bases from J, with 15 bases between. The CDR3 contains 13 residues.

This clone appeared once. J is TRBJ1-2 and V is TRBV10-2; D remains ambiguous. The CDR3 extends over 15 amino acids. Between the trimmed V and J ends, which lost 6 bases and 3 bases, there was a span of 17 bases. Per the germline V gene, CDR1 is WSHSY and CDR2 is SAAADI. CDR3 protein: CASRPGWNRDYGYTF. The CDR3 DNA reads TGCGCCAGCAGGCCCGGATGGAACCGGGACTATGGCTACACCTTC.

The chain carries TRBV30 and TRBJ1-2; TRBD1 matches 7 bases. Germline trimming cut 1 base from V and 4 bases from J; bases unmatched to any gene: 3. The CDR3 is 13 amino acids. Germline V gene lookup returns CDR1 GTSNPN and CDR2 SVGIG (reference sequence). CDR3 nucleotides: TGTGCCTGGAGTGAGGACAGGACCTATGGCTACACCTTC. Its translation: CAWSEDRTYGYTF.

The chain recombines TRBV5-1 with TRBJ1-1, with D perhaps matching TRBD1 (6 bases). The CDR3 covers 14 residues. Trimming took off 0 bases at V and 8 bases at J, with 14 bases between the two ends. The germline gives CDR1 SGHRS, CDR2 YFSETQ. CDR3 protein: CASSLAIGGREAFF. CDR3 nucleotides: TGCGCCAGCAGCTTGGCAATCGGGGGGCGCGAAGCTTTCTTT.

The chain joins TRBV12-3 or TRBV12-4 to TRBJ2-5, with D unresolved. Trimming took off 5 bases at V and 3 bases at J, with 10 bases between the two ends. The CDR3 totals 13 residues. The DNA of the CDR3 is TGTGCCAGCAGTCCAAGACAAAAAGAGACCCAGTACTTC. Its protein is CASSPRQKETQYF.